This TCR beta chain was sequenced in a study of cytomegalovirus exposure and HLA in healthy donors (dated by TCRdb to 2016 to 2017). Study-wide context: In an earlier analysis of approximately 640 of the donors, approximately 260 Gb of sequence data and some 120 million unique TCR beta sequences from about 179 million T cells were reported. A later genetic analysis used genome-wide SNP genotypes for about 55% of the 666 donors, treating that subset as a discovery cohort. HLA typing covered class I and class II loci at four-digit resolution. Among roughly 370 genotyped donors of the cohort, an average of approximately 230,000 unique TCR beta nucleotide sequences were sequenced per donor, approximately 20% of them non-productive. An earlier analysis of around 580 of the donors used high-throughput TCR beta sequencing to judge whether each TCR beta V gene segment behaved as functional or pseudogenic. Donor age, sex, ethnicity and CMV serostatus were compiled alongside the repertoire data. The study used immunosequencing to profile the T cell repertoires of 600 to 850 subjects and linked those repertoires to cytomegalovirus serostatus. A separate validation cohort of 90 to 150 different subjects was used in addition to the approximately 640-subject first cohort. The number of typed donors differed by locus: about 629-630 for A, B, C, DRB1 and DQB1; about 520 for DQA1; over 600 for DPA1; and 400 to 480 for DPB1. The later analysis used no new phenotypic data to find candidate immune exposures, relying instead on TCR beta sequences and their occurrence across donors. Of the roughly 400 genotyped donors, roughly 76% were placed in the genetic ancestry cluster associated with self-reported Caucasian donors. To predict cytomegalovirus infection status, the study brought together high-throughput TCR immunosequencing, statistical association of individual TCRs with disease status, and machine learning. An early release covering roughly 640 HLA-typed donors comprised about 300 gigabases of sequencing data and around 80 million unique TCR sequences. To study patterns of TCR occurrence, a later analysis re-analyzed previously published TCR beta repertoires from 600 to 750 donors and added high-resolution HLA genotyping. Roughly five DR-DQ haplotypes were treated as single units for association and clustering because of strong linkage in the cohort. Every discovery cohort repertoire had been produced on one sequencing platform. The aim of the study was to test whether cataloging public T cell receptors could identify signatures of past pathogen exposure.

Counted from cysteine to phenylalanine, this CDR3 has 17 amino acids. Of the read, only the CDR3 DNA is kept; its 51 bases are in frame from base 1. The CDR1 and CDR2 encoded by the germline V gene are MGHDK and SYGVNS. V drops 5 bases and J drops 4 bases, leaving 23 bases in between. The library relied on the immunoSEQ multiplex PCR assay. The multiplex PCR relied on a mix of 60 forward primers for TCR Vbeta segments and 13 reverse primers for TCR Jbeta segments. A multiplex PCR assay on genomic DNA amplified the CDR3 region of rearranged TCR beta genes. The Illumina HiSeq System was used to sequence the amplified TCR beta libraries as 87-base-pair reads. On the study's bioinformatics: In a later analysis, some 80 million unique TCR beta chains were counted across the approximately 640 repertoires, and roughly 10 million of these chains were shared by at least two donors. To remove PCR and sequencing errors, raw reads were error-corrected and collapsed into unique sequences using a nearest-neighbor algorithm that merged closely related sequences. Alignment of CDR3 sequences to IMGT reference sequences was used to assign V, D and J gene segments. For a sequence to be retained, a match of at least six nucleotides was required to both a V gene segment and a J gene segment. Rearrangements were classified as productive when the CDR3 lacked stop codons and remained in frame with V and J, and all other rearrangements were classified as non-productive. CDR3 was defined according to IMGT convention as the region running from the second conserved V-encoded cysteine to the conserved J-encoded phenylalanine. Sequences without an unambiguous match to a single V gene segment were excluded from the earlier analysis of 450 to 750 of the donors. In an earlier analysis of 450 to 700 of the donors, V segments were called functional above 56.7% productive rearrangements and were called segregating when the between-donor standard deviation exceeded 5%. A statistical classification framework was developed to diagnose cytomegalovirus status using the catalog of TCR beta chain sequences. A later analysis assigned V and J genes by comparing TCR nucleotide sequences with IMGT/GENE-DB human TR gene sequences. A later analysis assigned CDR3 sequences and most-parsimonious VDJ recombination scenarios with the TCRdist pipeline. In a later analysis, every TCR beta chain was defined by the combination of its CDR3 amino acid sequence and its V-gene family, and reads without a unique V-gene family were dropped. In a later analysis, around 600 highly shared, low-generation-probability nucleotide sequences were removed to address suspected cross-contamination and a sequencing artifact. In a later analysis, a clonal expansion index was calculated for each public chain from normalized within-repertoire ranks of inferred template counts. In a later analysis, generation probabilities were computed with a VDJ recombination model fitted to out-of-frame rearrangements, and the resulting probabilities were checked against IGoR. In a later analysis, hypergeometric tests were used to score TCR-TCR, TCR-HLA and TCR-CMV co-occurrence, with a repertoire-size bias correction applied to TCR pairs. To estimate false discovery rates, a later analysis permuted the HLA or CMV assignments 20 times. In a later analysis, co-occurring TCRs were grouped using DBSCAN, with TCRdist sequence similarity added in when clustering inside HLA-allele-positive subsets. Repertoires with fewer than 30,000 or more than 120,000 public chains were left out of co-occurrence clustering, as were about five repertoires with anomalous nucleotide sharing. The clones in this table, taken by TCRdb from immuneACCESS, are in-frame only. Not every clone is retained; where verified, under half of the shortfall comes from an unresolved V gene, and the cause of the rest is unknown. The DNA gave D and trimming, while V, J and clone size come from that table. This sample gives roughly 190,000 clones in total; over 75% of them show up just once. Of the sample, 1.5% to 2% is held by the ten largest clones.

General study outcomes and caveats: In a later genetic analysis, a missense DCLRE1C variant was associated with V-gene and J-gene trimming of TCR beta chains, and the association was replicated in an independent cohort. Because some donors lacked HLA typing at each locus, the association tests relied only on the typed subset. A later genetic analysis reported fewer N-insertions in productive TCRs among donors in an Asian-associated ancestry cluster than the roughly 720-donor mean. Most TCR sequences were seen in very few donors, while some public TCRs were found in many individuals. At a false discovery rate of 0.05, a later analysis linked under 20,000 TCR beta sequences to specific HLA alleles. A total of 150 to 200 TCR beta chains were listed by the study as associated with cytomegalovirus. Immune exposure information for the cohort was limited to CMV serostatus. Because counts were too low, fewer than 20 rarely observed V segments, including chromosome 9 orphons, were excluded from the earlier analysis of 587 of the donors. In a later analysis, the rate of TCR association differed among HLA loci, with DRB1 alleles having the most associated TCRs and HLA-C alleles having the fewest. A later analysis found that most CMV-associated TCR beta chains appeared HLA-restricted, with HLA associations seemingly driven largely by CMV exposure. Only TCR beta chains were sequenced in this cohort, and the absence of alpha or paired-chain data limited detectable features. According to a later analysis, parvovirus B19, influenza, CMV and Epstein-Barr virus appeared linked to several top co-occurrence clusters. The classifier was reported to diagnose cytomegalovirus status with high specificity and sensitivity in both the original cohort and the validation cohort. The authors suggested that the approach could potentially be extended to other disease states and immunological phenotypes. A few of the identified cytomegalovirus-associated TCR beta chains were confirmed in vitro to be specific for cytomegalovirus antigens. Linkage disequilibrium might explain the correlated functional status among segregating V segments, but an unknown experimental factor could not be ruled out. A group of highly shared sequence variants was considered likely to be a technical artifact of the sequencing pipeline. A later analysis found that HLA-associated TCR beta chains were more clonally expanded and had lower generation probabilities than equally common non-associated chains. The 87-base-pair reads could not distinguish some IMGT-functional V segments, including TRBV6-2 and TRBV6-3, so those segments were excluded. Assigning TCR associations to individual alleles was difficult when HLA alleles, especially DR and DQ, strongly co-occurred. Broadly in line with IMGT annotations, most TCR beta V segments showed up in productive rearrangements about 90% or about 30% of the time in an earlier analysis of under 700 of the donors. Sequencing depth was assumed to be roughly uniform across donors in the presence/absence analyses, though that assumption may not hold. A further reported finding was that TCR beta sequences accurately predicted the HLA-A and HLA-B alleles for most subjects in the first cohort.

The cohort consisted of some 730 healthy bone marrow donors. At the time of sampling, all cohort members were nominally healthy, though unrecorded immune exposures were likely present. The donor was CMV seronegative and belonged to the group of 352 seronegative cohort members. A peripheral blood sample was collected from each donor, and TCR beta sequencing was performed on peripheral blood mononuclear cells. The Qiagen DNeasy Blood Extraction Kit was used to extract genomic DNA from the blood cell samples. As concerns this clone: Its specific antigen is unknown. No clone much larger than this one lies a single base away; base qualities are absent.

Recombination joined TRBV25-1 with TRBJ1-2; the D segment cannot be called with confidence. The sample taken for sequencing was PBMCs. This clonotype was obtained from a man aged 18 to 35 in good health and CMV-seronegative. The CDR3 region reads CASSPGGQNGVGYGYTF. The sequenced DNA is TGTGCCAGCAGTCCGGGTGGGCAGAACGGGGTGGGCTATGGCTACACCTTC.